This T cell receptor beta chain appears in the sequencing data of a study of T cell repertoires and Cas9 in healthy adults. Concerning this clone itself: The same CDR3 can be traced to other DNA sequences in this sample.

V lost 7 bases to trimming and J lost 6 bases, with 19 bases between them. There are 15 residues in the CDR3. Germline values: CDR1 LNHDA, CDR2 SQIVND (reference sequence). Clones were read by immunoSEQ multiplex PCR, and TCRdb kept only the in-frame ones, dropping some. Of tens of thousands of clones in the sample, 85% to 95% are singletons; the top ten hold 0.7% to 0.85%. The source of this sequence is a human donor in good health. The rearrangement uses TRBV19 and TRBJ1-5; D perhaps matches TRBD1 (6 bases). The sample consisted of CD4+ effector T cells (CD127+, CD25-, CD137-, CD154-) from PBMCs; culture status not recorded. CDR3 region: CASNDGGRAFQPQHF. CDR3 nucleotide sequence: TGTGCCAGTAACGACGGGGGGCGGGCTTTTCAGCCCCAGCATTTT.